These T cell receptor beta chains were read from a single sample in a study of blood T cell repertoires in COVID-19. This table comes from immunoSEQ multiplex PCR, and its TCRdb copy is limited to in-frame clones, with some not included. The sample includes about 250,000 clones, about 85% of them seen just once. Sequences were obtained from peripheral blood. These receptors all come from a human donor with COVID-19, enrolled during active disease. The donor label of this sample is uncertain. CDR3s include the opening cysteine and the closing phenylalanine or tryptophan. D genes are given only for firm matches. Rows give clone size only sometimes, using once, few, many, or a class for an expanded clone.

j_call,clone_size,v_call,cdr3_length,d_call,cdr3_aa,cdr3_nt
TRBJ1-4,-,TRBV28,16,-,CASSPAGGTTNEKLFF,TGTGCCAGCAGTCCCGCGGGGGGGACAACTAATGAAAAACTGTTTTTT
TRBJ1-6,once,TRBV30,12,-,CAWITKGPPLHF,TGTGCCTGGATTACCAAGGGGCCACCCCTCCACTTT
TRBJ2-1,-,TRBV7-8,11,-,CASSRVNEQFF,TGTGCCAGCAGTCGAGTGAATGAGCAGTTCTTC
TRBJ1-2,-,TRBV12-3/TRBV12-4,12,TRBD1,CASRGTGGGYTF,TGTGCCAGCAGGGGGACAGGCGGCGGCTACACCTTC
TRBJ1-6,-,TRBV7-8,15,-,CASSLATDLSSPLHF,TGTGCCAGCAGCTTAGCGACTGATTTGAGTTCACCCCTCCACTTT
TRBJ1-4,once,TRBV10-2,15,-,CASSERRSTNEKLFF,TGCGCCAGCAGTGAGCGCCGGTCAACTAATGAAAAACTGTTTTTT
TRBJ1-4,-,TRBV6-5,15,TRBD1,CASSNTGGFNEKLFF,TGTGCCAGCAGTAATACAGGGGGCTTTAATGAAAAACTGTTTTTT
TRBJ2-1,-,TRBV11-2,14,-,CASSLASAYNEQFF,TGTGCCAGCAGCCTGGCTAGCGCCTACAATGAGCAGTTCTTC
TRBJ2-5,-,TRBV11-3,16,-,CASSLGTPTYQETQYF,TGTGCCAGCAGCTTAGGGACACCTACGTACCAAGAGACCCAGTACTTC
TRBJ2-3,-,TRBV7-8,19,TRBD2,CASSLAFKLAGGNGDTQYF,TGTGCCAGCAGCTTAGCGTTCAAGCTAGCGGGAGGGAATGGAGATACGCAGTATTTT
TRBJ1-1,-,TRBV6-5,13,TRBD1,CATLRQGVPEAFF,TGTGCCACCCTAAGACAGGGGGTTCCTGAAGCTTTCTTT
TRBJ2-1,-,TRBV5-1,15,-,CASKDPSGTSPQQFF,TGCGCCAGCAAAGACCCGAGCGGGACATCCCCCCAGCAGTTCTTC
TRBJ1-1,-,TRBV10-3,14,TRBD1,CAISGTGGWPEAFF,TGTGCCATCAGTGGAACAGGGGGTTGGCCTGAAGCTTTCTTT
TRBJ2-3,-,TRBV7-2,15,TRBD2,CASSLSGTYPGTQYF,TGTGCCAGCAGCTTAAGCGGGACCTACCCGGGTACGCAGTATTTT
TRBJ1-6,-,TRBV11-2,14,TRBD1,CASSPTGGRSPLHF,TGTGCCAGCAGCCCGACAGGGGGTAGGTCACCCCTCCACTTT
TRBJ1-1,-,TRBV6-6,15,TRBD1,CASSRQGQVNTEAFF,TGTGCCAGCAGTAGACAGGGACAGGTTAACACTGAAGCTTTCTTT
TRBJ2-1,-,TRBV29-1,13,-,CSVARTAYNEQFF,TGCAGCGTTGCTAGGACAGCGTACAATGAGCAGTTCTTC
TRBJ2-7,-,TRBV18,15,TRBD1,CASSRGTGDSYEQYF,TGTGCCAGCTCACGAGGGACAGGTGACTCCTACGAGCAGTACTTC
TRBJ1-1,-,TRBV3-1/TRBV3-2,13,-,CASSATGNTEAFF,TGTGCCAGCAGTGCTACAGGGAACACTGAAGCTTTCTTT
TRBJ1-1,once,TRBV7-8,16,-,CASSVRDTGFGTEAFF,TGTGCCAGCAGCGTCCGGGACACAGGCTTTGGGACTGAAGCTTTCTTT
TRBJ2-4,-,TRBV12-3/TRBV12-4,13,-,CASRDTNKNIQYF,TGTGCCAGCAGAGATACTAACAAAAACATTCAGTACTTC
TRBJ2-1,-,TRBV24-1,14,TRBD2,CATSVAGGPDEQFF,TGTGCCACCTCGGTGGCGGGAGGGCCGGATGAGCAGTTCTTC
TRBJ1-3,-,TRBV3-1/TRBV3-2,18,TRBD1,CASSLHRGQGKRGNTIYF,TGTGCCAGCAGCCTCCACAGGGGGCAGGGAAAGAGGGGGAACACCATATATTTT
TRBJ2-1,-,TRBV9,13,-,CASSVEIGSEQFF,TGTGCCAGCAGCGTAGAAATTGGTAGTGAGCAGTTCTTC
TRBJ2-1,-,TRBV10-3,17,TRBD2,CAISESMGLAANNEQFF,TGTGCCATCAGTGAGTCGATGGGACTAGCAGCAAACAATGAGCAGTTCTTC
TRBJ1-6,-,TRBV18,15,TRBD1,CASSPRQGEVSPLHF,TGTGCCAGCTCACCGAGACAGGGGGAGGTCTCACCCCTCCACTTT
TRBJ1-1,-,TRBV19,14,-,CASSIGRGYTEAFF,TGTGCCAGTAGTATAGGGAGGGGTTACACTGAAGCTTTCTTT
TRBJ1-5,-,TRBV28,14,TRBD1,CARGTGNSNQPQHF,TGTGCCAGAGGGACAGGGAATAGCAATCAGCCCCAGCATTTT
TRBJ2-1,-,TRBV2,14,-,CASLQGGGYGEQFF,TGTGCCTCACTCCAGGGGGGAGGTTACGGTGAGCAGTTCTTC
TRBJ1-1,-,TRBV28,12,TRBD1,CASSFLQGRAFF,TGTGCCAGCAGTTTTTTACAGGGGCGGGCTTTCTTT
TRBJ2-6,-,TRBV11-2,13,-,CASTRSGANVLTF,TGTGCCAGCACCCGCTCTGGGGCCAACGTCCTGACTTTC
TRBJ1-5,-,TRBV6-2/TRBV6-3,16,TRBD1,CASSYSGTVLNQPQHF,TGTGCCAGCAGTTACTCGGGGACAGTCTTGAATCAGCCCCAGCATTTT
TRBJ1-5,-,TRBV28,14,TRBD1,CAGGGGENNQPQHF,TGTGCCGGAGGGGGCGGGGAGAACAATCAGCCCCAGCATTTT
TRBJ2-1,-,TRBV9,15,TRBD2,CASSAGLAGYNEQFF,TGTGCCAGCAGCGCGGGACTAGCGGGTTACAATGAGCAGTTCTTC
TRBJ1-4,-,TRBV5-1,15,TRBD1,CASSLAYRGDEKLFF,TGCGCCAGCAGCTTGGCCTACAGGGGAGATGAAAAACTGTTTTTT
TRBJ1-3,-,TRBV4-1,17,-,CASSQGAGRTSGNTIYF,TGCGCCAGCAGCCAAGGGGCGGGACGTACATCTGGAAACACCATATATTTT
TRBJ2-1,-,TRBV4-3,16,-,CASSQDGRDLYNEQFF,TGCGCCAGCAGCCAAGACGGGCGGGACCTTTACAATGAGCAGTTCTTC
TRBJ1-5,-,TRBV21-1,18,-,CASSNGVRLRGKNQPQHF,TGTGCCAGCAGCAATGGTGTTCGGTTGAGAGGGAAGAATCAGCCCCAGCATTTT